This is a list of T cell receptor beta chains from one sample in a study of blood T cell repertoires in COVID-19. TCRdb keeps only in-frame clones here, not all; method: immunoSEQ multiplex PCR. The sample consists of tens of thousands of clones, approximately 90% of them appearing once. The sample taken for sequencing was peripheral blood. The receptors originated from a human donor with active COVID-19. The donor label of this sample is uncertain. The CDR3 runs from the conserved cysteine through the conserved F or W. D genes are given only for firm matches. Expanded clones are given a class, and other clones once, few, many or no size at all.

cdr3_aa: CASSEFTGANSPLHF
cdr3_nt: TGTGCCAGCAGTGAATTCACAGGGGCTAATTCACCCCTCCACTTT
v_call: TRBV25-1
clone_size: NA
d_call: TRBD1
j_call: TRBJ1-6

cdr3_aa: CASSLRQGYEQYF
cdr3_nt: TGTGCCAGCAGCTTAAGACAGGGCTACGAGCAGTACTTC
v_call: TRBV7-3
clone_size: NA
d_call: TRBD1
j_call: TRBJ2-7

cdr3_aa: CASSLNPRGGFSYEQYF
cdr3_nt: TGTGCCAGCAGCTTAAACCCGCGGGGGGGCTTCTCCTACGAGCAGTACTTC
v_call: TRBV7-8
clone_size: NA
d_call: TRBD2
j_call: TRBJ2-7

cdr3_aa: CASSFPGTNTEAFF
cdr3_nt: TGTGCCAGCAGTTTCCCTGGCACGAACACTGAAGCTTTCTTT
v_call: TRBV27
clone_size: NA
d_call: NA
j_call: TRBJ1-1

cdr3_aa: CASSLKRGYYNEQFF
cdr3_nt: TGTGCCAGCAGCTTAAAGCGGGGGTACTACAATGAGCAGTTCTTC
v_call: TRBV28
clone_size: few
d_call: TRBD2
j_call: TRBJ2-1

cdr3_aa: CASSKRTGRETQYF
cdr3_nt: TGTGCCAGTAGTAAACGGACAGGGAGAGAGACCCAGTACTTC
v_call: TRBV19
clone_size: NA
d_call: TRBD1
j_call: TRBJ2-5

cdr3_aa: CASSLPGLAGGNEQFF
cdr3_nt: TGTGCCAGCAGTCTCCCCGGACTAGCGGGGGGTAATGAGCAGTTCTTC
v_call: TRBV2
clone_size: NA
d_call: TRBD2
j_call: TRBJ2-1

cdr3_aa: CASSDLGTSGELFF
cdr3_nt: TGTGCCAGCAGTGATTTAGGGACATCCGGGGAGCTGTTTTTT
v_call: TRBV2
clone_size: NA
d_call: NA
j_call: TRBJ2-2

cdr3_aa: CASSGRTGGVQPQHF
cdr3_nt: TGTGCCAGTAGTGGAAGGACAGGGGGCGTGCAGCCCCAGCATTTT
v_call: TRBV19
clone_size: once
d_call: TRBD1
j_call: TRBJ1-5

cdr3_aa: CASSLGQTYNEQFF
cdr3_nt: TGCGCCAGCAGCTTGGGACAGACATACAATGAGCAGTTCTTC
v_call: TRBV5-1
clone_size: NA
d_call: NA
j_call: TRBJ2-1

cdr3_aa: CASSLTGETYGYTF
cdr3_nt: TGTGCCAGCAGCTTAACCGGGGAGACCTATGGCTACACCTTC
v_call: TRBV11-2
clone_size: NA
d_call: NA
j_call: TRBJ1-2

cdr3_aa: CASSSSGGRLQETQYF
cdr3_nt: TGTGCCAGCAGCTCCTCAGGGGGCCGCCTCCAAGAGACCCAGTACTTC
v_call: TRBV7-8
clone_size: NA
d_call: TRBD1
j_call: TRBJ2-5

cdr3_aa: CASSYFWGAGGFYEQYF
cdr3_nt: TGTGCCAGCAGCTATTTTTGGGGGGCAGGGGGCTTCTACGAGCAGTACTTC
v_call: TRBV7-2
clone_size: NA
d_call: TRBD1
j_call: TRBJ2-7

cdr3_aa: CASSPLSTGNYGYTF
cdr3_nt: TGTGCCAGCAGCCCCCTCTCGACAGGGAACTATGGCTACACCTTC
v_call: TRBV6-2/TRBV6-3
clone_size: NA
d_call: TRBD1
j_call: TRBJ1-2

cdr3_aa: CASSLGTDQPQHF
cdr3_nt: TGTGCCAGCAGCTTAGGGACAGATCAGCCCCAGCATTTT
v_call: TRBV7-7
clone_size: NA
d_call: NA
j_call: TRBJ1-5

cdr3_aa: CASSLGDRGPSETQYF
cdr3_nt: TGCGCCAGCAGCCTGGGGGACAGGGGGCCTTCAGAGACCCAGTACTTC
v_call: TRBV5-1
clone_size: NA
d_call: TRBD1
j_call: TRBJ2-5

cdr3_aa: CASSPSRGAADNSPLHF
cdr3_nt: TGTGCCAGCAGCCCCTCTCGCGGGGCAGCCGATAATTCACCCCTCCACTTT
v_call: TRBV9
clone_size: NA
d_call: NA
j_call: TRBJ1-6

cdr3_aa: CASTPRKYANYGYTF
cdr3_nt: TGTGCCAGCACCCCTAGGAAATATGCTAACTATGGCTACACCTTC
v_call: TRBV7-2
clone_size: NA
d_call: NA
j_call: TRBJ1-2

cdr3_aa: CASSLRTSGRETQYF
cdr3_nt: TGTGCCAGCAGTCTCCGGACTAGCGGCCGGGAGACCCAGTACTTC
v_call: TRBV28
clone_size: once
d_call: TRBD2
j_call: TRBJ2-5

cdr3_aa: CASSTGQGGTGELFF
cdr3_nt: TGTGCCAGTAGTACGGGACAGGGAGGGACCGGGGAGCTGTTTTTT
v_call: TRBV19
clone_size: NA
d_call: TRBD1
j_call: TRBJ2-2

cdr3_aa: CASSSSTGTTEAFF
cdr3_nt: TGTGCCAGCAGCTCCTCAACAGGGACCACTGAAGCTTTCTTT
v_call: TRBV7-8
clone_size: NA
d_call: NA
j_call: TRBJ1-1

cdr3_aa: CASSPQQGANTEAFF
cdr3_nt: TGTGCCAGTAGTCCACAACAGGGGGCGAACACTGAAGCTTTCTTT
v_call: TRBV19
clone_size: NA
d_call: TRBD1
j_call: TRBJ1-1

cdr3_aa: CASSKEAPTKQYF
cdr3_nt: TGTGCCAGCAGCAAAGAAGCACCTACGAAGCAGTACTTC
v_call: TRBV3-1/TRBV3-2
clone_size: few
d_call: NA
j_call: TRBJ2-7

cdr3_aa: CASSIKLQETQYF
cdr3_nt: TGTGCCAGTAGTATTAAGCTACAAGAGACCCAGTACTTC
v_call: TRBV19
clone_size: NA
d_call: NA
j_call: TRBJ2-5

cdr3_aa: CASSPGGANEKLFF
cdr3_nt: TGTGCCAGCAGCCCAGGGGGAGCTAATGAAAAACTGTTTTTT
v_call: TRBV5-4
clone_size: NA
d_call: TRBD1
j_call: TRBJ1-4

cdr3_aa: CASSYSRGQETQYF
cdr3_nt: TGTGCCAGCAGCTATTCCAGAGGGCAAGAGACCCAGTACTTC
v_call: TRBV7-2
clone_size: NA
d_call: NA
j_call: TRBJ2-5

cdr3_aa: CASSPHPDRDNEQFF
cdr3_nt: TGTGCCAGCAGCCCGCACCCTGACAGAGACAATGAGCAGTTCTTC
v_call: TRBV5-6
clone_size: NA
d_call: NA
j_call: TRBJ2-1

cdr3_aa: CASSVERPSTDTQYF
cdr3_nt: TGTGCCAGCAGTGTGGAGAGACCTAGCACAGATACGCAGTATTTT
v_call: TRBV2
clone_size: NA
d_call: NA
j_call: TRBJ2-3

cdr3_aa: CASRGGLNEQYF
cdr3_nt: TGTGCCAGCCGGGGGGGCCTAAACGAGCAGTACTTC
v_call: TRBV6-5
clone_size: NA
d_call: TRBD2
j_call: TRBJ2-7

cdr3_aa: CASSWTGDVYGYTF
cdr3_nt: TGTGCCAGCAGCTGGACAGGAGACGTCTATGGCTACACCTTC
v_call: TRBV5-4
clone_size: NA
d_call: TRBD1
j_call: TRBJ1-2

cdr3_aa: CASTWGTGGNTIYF
cdr3_nt: TGCGCCAGCACCTGGGGGACTGGAGGAAACACCATATATTTT
v_call: TRBV5-1
clone_size: NA
d_call: NA
j_call: TRBJ1-3

cdr3_aa: CASSPAKETGGSPLHF
cdr3_nt: TGCGCCAGCAGCCCGGCGAAGGAGACAGGCGGTTCACCCCTCCACTTT
v_call: TRBV5-1
clone_size: NA
d_call: NA
j_call: TRBJ1-6

cdr3_aa: CASSPEGGLVPTYEQYF
cdr3_nt: TGTGCCAGCAGCCCTGAAGGGGGACTAGTTCCCACCTACGAGCAGTACTTC
v_call: TRBV6-2/TRBV6-3
clone_size: NA
d_call: TRBD2
j_call: TRBJ2-7

cdr3_aa: CASSLGAFGFLRHNSPLHF
cdr3_nt: TGTGCCAGCAGCTTAGGGGCCTTTGGGTTCCTCCGCCATAATTCACCCCTCCACTTT
v_call: TRBV7-2
clone_size: NA
d_call: NA
j_call: TRBJ1-6

cdr3_aa: CASSQRESGNTIYF
cdr3_nt: TGCGCCAGCAGCCAACGTGAGTCTGGAAACACCATATATTTT
v_call: TRBV4-1
clone_size: few
d_call: NA
j_call: TRBJ1-3

cdr3_aa: CASSSDRGETQYF
cdr3_nt: TGTGCCAGTAGTTCGGACAGGGGAGAGACCCAGTACTTC
v_call: TRBV19
clone_size: NA
d_call: TRBD1
j_call: TRBJ2-5

cdr3_aa: CASSSSLSGGADTQYF
cdr3_nt: TGTGCCAGCAGCTCCAGTCTTAGCGGGGGGGCGGATACGCAGTATTTT
v_call: TRBV7-2
clone_size: NA
d_call: TRBD2
j_call: TRBJ2-3

cdr3_aa: CASNPGGEGGQFF
cdr3_nt: TGTGCCAGCAATCCCGGGGGGGAAGGAGGGCAGTTCTTC
v_call: TRBV7-8
clone_size: NA
d_call: TRBD2
j_call: TRBJ2-1

cdr3_aa: CASSLRGGRNEKLFF
cdr3_nt: TGTGCCAGCAGCTTACGGGGGGGCAGGAATGAAAAACTGTTTTTT
v_call: TRBV7-8
clone_size: NA
d_call: NA
j_call: TRBJ1-4

cdr3_aa: CASSLDRGGQQYF
cdr3_nt: TGTGCCAGCAGCTTAGATAGGGGGGGCCAGCAGTACTTC
v_call: TRBV7-2
clone_size: NA
d_call: NA
j_call: TRBJ2-7

cdr3_aa: CASSFGRGYYEQYF
cdr3_nt: TGTGCCAGCAGCTTCGGGCGGGGCTACTACGAGCAGTACTTC
v_call: TRBV5-5
clone_size: NA
d_call: NA
j_call: TRBJ2-7

cdr3_aa: CASSPRLVDTQYF
cdr3_nt: TGTGCCAGCTCACCAAGACTTGTAGATACGCAGTATTTT
v_call: TRBV18
clone_size: NA
d_call: NA
j_call: TRBJ2-3

cdr3_aa: CASSVSAGGTTDTQYF
cdr3_nt: TGTGCCAGCAGCGTTTCAGCGGGGGGGACTACAGATACGCAGTATTTT
v_call: TRBV9
clone_size: NA
d_call: TRBD2
j_call: TRBJ2-3

cdr3_aa: CASRVEVYSNQPQHF
cdr3_nt: TGTGCCAGTAGAGTGGAGGTTTATAGCAATCAGCCCCAGCATTTT
v_call: TRBV19
clone_size: NA
d_call: NA
j_call: TRBJ1-5

cdr3_aa: CASSQARGGNEKLFF
cdr3_nt: TGTGCCAGCAGCCAGGCGCGTGGAGGGAATGAAAAACTGTTTTTT
v_call: TRBV2
clone_size: NA
d_call: NA
j_call: TRBJ1-4

cdr3_aa: CATSAVTGGPRDTQYF
cdr3_nt: TGTGCCACCAGTGCAGTAACAGGGGGCCCGCGGGATACGCAGTATTTT
v_call: TRBV24-1
clone_size: NA
d_call: TRBD1
j_call: TRBJ2-3

cdr3_aa: CASSPAANEKLFF
cdr3_nt: TGTGCCAGCTCACCGGCGGCTAATGAAAAACTGTTTTTT
v_call: TRBV18
clone_size: NA
d_call: NA
j_call: TRBJ1-4

cdr3_aa: CASSQGAGIHYGYTF
cdr3_nt: TGCGCCAGCAGCCAAGGGGCCGGGATCCACTATGGCTACACCTTC
v_call: TRBV4-3
clone_size: once
d_call: NA
j_call: TRBJ1-2

cdr3_aa: CASSYPLLAGGSSSYNEQFF
cdr3_nt: TGTGCCAGCAGTTACCCTCTTCTAGCGGGGGGGAGTAGCTCCTACAATGAGCAGTTCTTC
v_call: TRBV6-2/TRBV6-3
clone_size: NA
d_call: TRBD2
j_call: TRBJ2-1